This TCR beta chain was obtained from a study of OX40 agonist ivuxolimab in advanced cancers. Profiling relied on immunoSEQ multiplex PCR, and the TCRdb table lists in-frame clones only, not all of them. The sample yields about 100,000 clones, 90% seen once. The CDR3 runs to 15 residues. Germline CDR1 SNHLY, CDR2 FYNNEI. Trimming at V came to 7 bases and at J to 9 bases, leaving 13 bases not matched to a gene. The input for sequencing was CD4+ or CD8+ T cells sorted from blood, taken in a trial of the OX40 agonist ivuxolimab. The V gene is TRBV2, the J gene TRBJ2-4; 9 bases are a match to TRBD2. The TCR was taken from an adult with an advanced solid tumor such as melanoma, head and neck, liver or kidney cancer. CDR3 sequence reads: CASKPTAGGPGIQYF. DNA for the CDR3: TGTGCCAGCAAACCTACGGCGGGAGGGCCGGGCATTCAGTACTTC.